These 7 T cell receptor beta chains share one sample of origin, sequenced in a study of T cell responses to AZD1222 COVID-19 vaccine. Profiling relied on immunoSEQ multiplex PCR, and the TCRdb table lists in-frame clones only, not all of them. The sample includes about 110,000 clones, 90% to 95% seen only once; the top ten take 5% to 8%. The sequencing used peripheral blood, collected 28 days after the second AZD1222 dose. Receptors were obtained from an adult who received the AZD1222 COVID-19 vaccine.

The CDR3 region is CASSFGTGDNQPQHF. DNA for the CDR3: TGTGCCAGCAGCTTCGGGACAGGAGACAATCAGCCCCAGCATTTT. The gene calls are TRBV7-2 and TRBJ1-5, with TRBD1 matching over 8 bases. The CDR3 runs 15 residues. Unmatched junction bases numbered 4, after V lost 3 bases and J lost 3 bases. Germline CDR1 SGHTA, CDR2 FQGNSA.

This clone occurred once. The CDR3: CASSLSRLAGDDQETQYF. The CDR3 region has the DNA TGTGCCAGCAGCTTATCGCGACTAGCGGGGGACGACCAAGAGACCCAGTACTTC. J is TRBJ2-5 and V is TRBV7-9; TRBD2 matches 12 bases. There are 18 residues in the CDR3. The germline gives CDR1 SEHNR, CDR2 FQNEAQ (reference sequence). V shed 2 bases, J shed 0 bases, and the junction held 7 bases outside the gene matches.

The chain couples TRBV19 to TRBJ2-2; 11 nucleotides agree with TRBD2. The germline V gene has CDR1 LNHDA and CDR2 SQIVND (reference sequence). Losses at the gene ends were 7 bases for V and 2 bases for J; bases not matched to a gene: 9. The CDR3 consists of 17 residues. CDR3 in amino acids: CASKENSGGANTGELFF. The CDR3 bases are TGTGCCAGTAAAGAGAATAGCGGGGGGGCCAACACCGGGGAGCTGTTTTTT.

The CDR3 here is CASSGLAGAAVNTGELFF. The CDR3 DNA follows: TGTGCCAGCTCAGGCCTAGCGGGGGCAGCAGTAAACACCGGGGAGCTGTTTTTT. V is TRBV18 and J is TRBJ2-2; 10 bases fit TRBD2. The V gene's germline CDR1 is KGHSH and CDR2 LQKENI. The CDR3 is made up of 18 amino acids. After removal of 5 bases from V and 2 bases from J, the junction contained 11 bases not matched to a gene.

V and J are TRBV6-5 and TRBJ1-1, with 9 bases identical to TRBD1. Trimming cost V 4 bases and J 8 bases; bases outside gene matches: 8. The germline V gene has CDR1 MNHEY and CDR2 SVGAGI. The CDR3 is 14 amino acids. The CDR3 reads CASSSPGGTGEAFF. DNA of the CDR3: TGTGCCAGCAGTTCCCCGGGTGGGACAGGGGAAGCTTTCTTT.

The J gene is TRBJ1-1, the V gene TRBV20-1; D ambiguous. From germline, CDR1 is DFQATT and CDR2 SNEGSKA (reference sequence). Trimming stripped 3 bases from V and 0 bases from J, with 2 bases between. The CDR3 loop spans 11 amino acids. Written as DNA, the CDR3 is TGCAGTGCTAGGCTGAACACTGAAGCTTTCTTT. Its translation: CSARLNTEAFF.

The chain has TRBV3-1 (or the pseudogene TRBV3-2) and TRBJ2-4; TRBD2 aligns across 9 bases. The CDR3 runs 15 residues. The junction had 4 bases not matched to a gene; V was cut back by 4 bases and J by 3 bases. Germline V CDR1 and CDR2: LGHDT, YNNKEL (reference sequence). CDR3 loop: CASSLAGDIKNIQYF. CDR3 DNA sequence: TGTGCCAGCAGCCTAGCGGGAGATATCAAAAACATTCAGTACTTC.